Each of the 27 T cell receptor beta chains below was sequenced from the same sample in a study of T cell responses to AZD1222 COVID-19 vaccine. The assay was immunoSEQ multiplex PCR, and TCRdb's table has in-frame clones only and misses some. The sample yields some 150,000 clones, 90% seen once. The specimen comprised peripheral blood, sampled 28 days after the second AZD1222 dose. These receptors were taken from an adult who received the AZD1222 COVID-19 vaccine.

The count of this clone is one. V usage is TRBV5-5 and J usage is TRBJ1-2; a weak D match, TRBD1 (6 bases). Germline-derived CDR1 and CDR2 are SGHKS and YYEKEE (reference sequence). The CDR3 consists of 16 residues. Trimming removed 3 bases from V and 14 bases from J, with 29 bases in between. The CDR3 DNA reads TGTGCCAGCAGCTCGGGGCCGCCGACAGGAATCATGGCTAAGACCTTC. Translation: CASSSGPPTGIMAKTF.

J is TRBJ2-1 and V is TRBV2; 11 nucleotides match TRBD2. The CDR3 totals 16 residues. Germline loops: CDR1 SNHLY, CDR2 FYNNEI. Trimming removed 2 bases from V and 5 bases from J; junction bases left unmatched: 5. In DNA, the CDR3 is TGTGCCAGCAGTGAATTTGGGACTAGCGGAGACAATGAGCAGTTCTTC. Encoded protein: CASSEFGTSGDNEQFF.

As to this clone: At one end the junction does not follow the germline gene, possibly because of a read error. CDR3 sequence: CASSLAGNEQYF. The CDR3 bases are TGTGCCAGCAGCTTAGCGGGAAACGAGCAGTACTTC. The chain is built from TRBV12-3 or TRBV12-4 and TRBJ2-7; 8 bases line up with TRBD2. The CDR3 has 12 residues.

The V gene is TRBV6-5, the J gene TRBJ2-7; weak D call: TRBD2 (6 bases). Trimming removed 7 bases at V and 3 bases at J, with 13 bases between. Germline V gene data show CDR1 as MNHEY and CDR2 as SVGAGI. The CDR3 has 13 amino acids. CDR3 in amino acids: CASTLADRYEQYF. The CDR3 region has the DNA TGTGCCAGCACTTTAGCGGACCGCTACGAGCAGTACTTC.

The CDR3 DNA follows: TGCGCCAGCAGTGAGAACCTGAACACTGAAGCTTTCTTT. This gives the protein CASSENLNTEAFF. The V call is TRBV10-1, the J call TRBJ1-1; D remains ambiguous. Germline CDR1 and CDR2: WNHNN and SYGVQD (reference sequence). Deletions cut 2 bases from V and 0 bases from J, with 4 bases between. The CDR3 runs to 13 residues.

The rearrangement joins TRBV5-8 to TRBJ2-3, with D tentatively TRBD2 (6 bases). Germline loops: CDR1 SGHTS, CDR2 YDEGEE. The ends were cut back, 4 bases at V and 5 bases at J, with 17 bases in the middle. This CDR3 is built from 15 residues. CDR3 coding DNA: TGTGCCAGCAGCGCCGCCGGTCCGGGGGTAGATACGCAGTATTTT. Its protein is CASSAAGPGVDTQYF.

This clone was recorded only once. This chain links TRBV5-6 with TRBJ1-5, with a weak D call TRBD1 (6 bases). The CDR3 totals 19 residues. Germline values: CDR1 SGHDT, CDR2 YYEEEE. V was shortened by 5 bases and J by 0 bases, with 24 bases between the two germline ends. The CDR3 here is CASRGQGKGGEYSNQPQHF. CDR3 sequence (DNA): TGTGCCAGCAGAGGTCAGGGGAAAGGAGGGGAATATAGCAATCAGCCCCAGCATTTT. Full variable domain (outside the CDR3, taken from reference TRBV5-6 and TRBJ1-5): DAGVTQSPTHLIKTRGQQVTLRCSPKSGHDTVSWYQQALGQGPQFIFQYYEEEERQRGNFPDRFSGHQFPNYSSELNVNALLLGDSALYLCASRGQGKGGEYSNQPQHFGDGTRLSIL.

The chain combines TRBV4-1 with TRBJ1-1; maybe TRBD1 (6 bases). CDR3 length equals 14 residues. Germline lookup yields CDR1 MGHRA and CDR2 YSYEKL. V lost 1 base and J 4 bases, leaving 10 bases between the germline ends. The CDR3 nucleotides are TGCGCCAGCAGCCAAGTACAGGGCCTCACTGAAGCTTTCTTT. This encodes CASSQVQGLTEAFF.

The chain recombines TRBV9 with TRBJ1-1; TRBD1 matches at 8 bases. Germline V gene data show CDR1 as SGDLS and CDR2 as YYNGEE. With 3 bases clipped from V and 0 bases from J, the junction kept 4 bases outside the gene matches. The CDR3 sequence is 15 residues long. CDR3 nucleotide sequence: TGTGCCAGCAGCGACCGACAGGGGCTGAACACTGAAGCTTTCTTT. It encodes CASSDRQGLNTEAFF.

The rearrangement joins TRBV4-2 to TRBJ2-1, with TRBD2 as a possible D gene (5 bases). Germline V gene sequence: CDR1 LGHNA, CDR2 YNFKEQ. CDR3 length: 15 residues. The V end was cut by 0 bases, the J end by 8 bases, with 14 bases between. CDR3 sequence reads: CASSQERASMDEQFF. In DNA, the CDR3 is TGTGCCAGCAGCCAAGAAAGGGCTAGCATGGATGAGCAGTTCTTC.

The chain links TRBV4-1 to TRBJ2-5; no clear D. CDR3 length: 16 residues. The germline V and J ends were trimmed by 3 bases and 1 base, with 15 bases remaining between them. Germline V gives CDR1 MGHRA, CDR2 YSYEKL. The CDR3 region has the DNA TGCGCCAGCAGCCACGGCGTCGCTCCAGCCCAAGAGACCCAGTACTTC. Residues: CASSHGVAPAQETQYF.

The gene calls are TRBV24-1 and TRBJ1-5, with 8 positions matching TRBD1. J gave up 7 bases and V 5 bases, and 6 bases lay outside the gene matches. The length of the CDR3 is 14 residues. Germline lookup yields CDR1 KGHDR and CDR2 SFDVKD. As DNA, the CDR3 is TGTGCCACCAGTGCCGGCCCAGGGGGCCAGCCCCAGCATTTT. Residues: CATSAGPGGQPQHF.

This chain uses TRBV7-2 with TRBJ2-1; tentatively, D is TRBD2 (5 bases). The V gene lost 5 bases and the J gene lost 4 bases, with 9 bases spanning the gap. The germline gives CDR1 SGHTA, CDR2 FQGNSA. This CDR3 comprises 13 residues. The CDR3: CASSGETYNEQFF. The DNA for the CDR3 is TGTGCCAGCAGCGGGGAGACTTACAATGAGCAGTTCTTC. Together with reference TRBV7-2 and TRBJ2-1, the CDR3 gives the full variable domain: GAGVSQSPSNKVTEKGKDVELRCDPISGHTALYWYRQSLGQGLEFLIYFQGNSAPDKSGLPSDRFSAERTGGSVSTLTIQRTQQEDSAVYLCASSGETYNEQFFGPGTRLTVL.

This clone was observed a single time. The chain carries TRBV9 and TRBJ2-7; D tentatively fits TRBD1 or TRBD2 (6 bases each). Trimming shortened V by 0 bases and J by 6 bases, and 19 bases separated the two germline ends. The CDR3 totals 16 residues. Germline V lookup: CDR1 SGDLS, CDR2 YYNGEE. The CDR3 sequence: CASSVDIGGRAGEQYF. The CDR3 DNA follows: TGTGCCAGCAGCGTAGATATAGGGGGGCGCGCGGGCGAGCAGTACTTC.

The rearrangement links TRBV19 to TRBJ2-1; 9 bases fit TRBD2. V lost 1 base to trimming and J lost 0 bases; unmatched junction nucleotides: 10. Per germline, CDR1 LNHDA and CDR2 SQIVND (reference sequence). The CDR3 has 19 amino acids. The CDR3 nucleotides are TGTGCCAGTAGTATAGGTGGTGGCGGGAGGGCCGTCTCCTACAATGAGCAGTTCTTC. The encoded protein is CASSIGGGGRAVSYNEQFF.

The chain joins TRBV5-1 to TRBJ2-1, with D perhaps TRBD2 (5 bases). V lost 0 bases and J 7 bases, leaving 14 bases between the germline ends. The length of the CDR3 is 15 residues. Looked up from germline, CDR1 is SGHRS and CDR2 is YFSETQ. The CDR3 DNA reads as TGCGCCAGCAGCTTGGGGCCAGCGGAGTGGAATGAGCAGTTCTTC. Translating gives CASSLGPAEWNEQFF. Filled out from reference TRBV5-1 and TRBJ2-1, the complete variable domain reads KAGVTQTPRYLIKTRGQQVTLSCSPISGHRSVSWYQQTPGQGLQFLFEYFSETQRNKGNFPGRFSGRQFSNSRSEMNVSTLELGDSALYLCASSLGPAEWNEQFFGPGTRLTVL.

The chain is built from TRBV10-3 and TRBJ2-2, with 8 bases fitting TRBD2. Per germline, CDR1 ENHRY and CDR2 SYGVKD. This CDR3 is 15 amino acids long. The V segment lost 0 bases and the J segment 5 bases; nucleotides outside the gene matches: 2. CDR3: CAISESAGGTGELFF. The CDR3 DNA reads as TGTGCCATCAGTGAGTCGGCGGGAGGAACCGGGGAGCTGTTTTTT.

By proportion, this clone is medium-sized. The genes are TRBV19 and TRBJ1-1, with no clear D. From germline, CDR1 is LNHDA and CDR2 SQIVND (reference sequence). This CDR3 region has 13 residues. The V and J ends lost 3 bases and 1 base respectively, with 6 bases between them. CDR3 protein: CASSMGRNTEAFF. As DNA, the CDR3 is TGTGCCAGTAGTATGGGCAGGAACACTGAAGCTTTCTTT. The full variable domain, rest sourced from reference TRBV19 and TRBJ1-1, is DGGITQSPKYLFRKEGQNVTLSCEQNLNHDAMYWYRQDPGQGLRLIYYSQIVNDFQKGDIAEGYSVSREKKESFPLTVTSAQKNPTAFYLCASSMGRNTEAFFGQGTRLTVV.

The J gene is TRBJ1-5, the V gene TRBV15, with TRBD1 as a possible D gene (5 bases). The CDR3 consists of 16 residues. V was clipped by 2 bases and J by 3 bases, with 14 bases between them. Germline V CDR1 and CDR2: LNHNV, YYDKDF (reference sequence). For the CDR3, the DNA is TGTGCCACCAGCAGATGGCCCAGGGAGGTCAATCAGCCCCAGCATTTT. This sequence encodes CATSRWPREVNQPQHF. Together with reference TRBV15 and TRBJ1-5, the CDR3 gives the full variable domain: DAMVIQNPRYQVTQFGKPVTLSCSQTLNHNVMYWYQQKSSQAPKLLFHYYDKDFNNEADTPDNFQSRRPNTSFCFLDIRSPGLGDTAMYLCATSRWPREVNQPQHFGDGTRLSIL.

CDR3 sequence reads: CASSSREAFF. CDR3 in DNA: TGTGCCAGCAGCTCCCGGGAAGCTTTCTTT. The V call is TRBV11-2, the J call TRBJ1-1; D gene unclear. Germline V lookup: CDR1 SGHAT, CDR2 FQNNGV. The CDR3 loop spans 10 amino acids. Trimming pared 4 bases from V and 8 bases from J, leaving 5 bases between.

The gene calls are TRBV29-1 and TRBJ2-1; TRBD2 matches at 13 bases. The CDR3 has 14 residues. CDR1 is SQVTM, CDR2 ANQGSEA, per germline. Unmatched junction bases numbered 9, after V lost 7 bases and J lost 9 bases. This CDR3 is CSASPLAGGVEQFF. As DNA, the CDR3 is TGCAGCGCCTCACCACTAGCGGGAGGGGTTGAGCAGTTCTTC.

The chain carries TRBV19 and TRBJ1-2; no reliable D call. The CDR3 sequence is 10 residues long. Per germline, CDR1 LNHDA and CDR2 SQIVND (reference sequence). V was clipped by 9 bases and J by 7 bases, with 9 bases between them. The CDR3 bases are TGTGCCAGCTCCGCTGGTGGCTACACCTTC. It encodes CASSAGGYTF.

V and J are TRBV7-2 and TRBJ1-3, with D unclear. The CDR3 has 11 residues. The V gene lost 1 base and the J gene lost 5 bases, with 0 bases spanning the gap. Germline V lookup: CDR1 SGHTA, CDR2 FQGNSA. CDR3: CASSLGNTIYF. The CDR3 nucleotides are TGTGCCAGCAGCTTAGGAAACACCATATATTTT.

The chain uses TRBV5-5 and TRBJ1-1, with D maybe TRBD1 (5 bases). Per the germline V gene, CDR1 is SGHKS and CDR2 is YYEKEE (reference sequence). The CDR3 loop spans 16 amino acids. V shed 4 bases and J shed 3 bases, with 19 bases lying between them. CDR3 sequence (DNA): TGTGCCAGCAGCGGAACTGCAGGGTTTGTGGACACTGAAGCTTTCTTT. Residues: CASSGTAGFVDTEAFF. Together with reference TRBV5-5 and TRBJ1-1, the CDR3 gives the full variable domain: DAGVTQSPTHLIKTRGQQVTLRCSPISGHKSVSWYQQVLGQGPQFIFQYYEKEERGRGNFPDRFSARQFPNYSSELNVNALLLGDSALYLCASSGTAGFVDTEAFFGQGTRLTVV.

This clone has just a few counts. The chain combines TRBV5-1 with TRBJ2-7; D might be TRBD2 (5 bases). Germline V gives CDR1 SGHRS, CDR2 YFSETQ. This CDR3 spans 14 amino acids. V lost 0 bases to trimming and J lost 5 bases, with 12 bases between them. CDR3 sequence reads: CASSLEGVGNEQYF. Written as DNA, the CDR3 is TGCGCCAGCAGCTTGGAGGGAGTTGGAAACGAGCAGTACTTC. The variable domain in full, with the rest retrieved from reference TRBV5-1 and TRBJ2-7, is KAGVTQTPRYLIKTRGQQVTLSCSPISGHRSVSWYQQTPGQGLQFLFEYFSETQRNKGNFPGRFSGRQFSNSRSEMNVSTLELGDSALYLCASSLEGVGNEQYFGPGTRLTVT.

V is TRBV12-5 and J is TRBJ2-5; possible D gene TRBD1, 5 bases. This CDR3 spans 14 amino acids. Deletions cut 5 bases from V and 1 base from J, with 11 bases between. Germline CDR1 reads LGHNT; CDR2 reads FRNRAP. The CDR3 nucleotides are TGTGCTAGTGGTGCTAGACAGTCCCAAGAGACCCAGTACTTC. Translation gives CASGARQSQETQYF.

The J gene is TRBJ1-6, the V gene TRBV28, with unresolved D. CDR1 is MDHEN, CDR2 SYDVKM, per germline. CDR3 length equals 16 residues. V lost 6 bases and J 2 bases, leaving 14 bases between the germline ends. The CDR3: CASRVPAATYNSPLHF. The CDR3 nucleotides are TGTGCCAGCAGAGTCCCCGCGGCAACCTATAATTCACCCCTCCACTTT.